This record concerns one T cell receptor beta chain sequence. The antigen is not known. This table comes from immunoSEQ multiplex PCR, and its TCRdb copy is limited to in-frame clones, with some not included. The table lists tens of thousands of clones, under 90% of them singletons. Cohort: HPV-negative, locally advanced oral cavity squamous cell carcinoma patients. The data belong to a study of neoadjuvant anti-PD-1 for oral cavity cancer. Findings and caveats of the study: TCR analyses covered only a few patients per response group.

The source was PBMCs, collected before nivolumab (anti-PD-1) treatment. This clonotype was sampled from a person between 40 and 80 years old with oral cavity squamous cell carcinoma.

The CDR3 sequence is CASSFDWATEAFF. CDR3 bases: TGTGCCAGTAGCTTCGATTGGGCTACTGAAGCTTTCTTT. The chain carries TRBV19 and TRBJ1-1, with D hard to call. Germline CDR1 LNHDA, CDR2 SQIVND (reference sequence). The CDR3 is made up of 13 amino acids. The V and J ends lost 6 bases and 5 bases respectively, with 13 bases between them.